The next 21 T cell receptor beta chains were all read from a single sample in a study of T cell responses to AZD1222 COVID-19 vaccine (dated by TCRdb to the early 2020s). According to the study, the label for this sample's time point signals: baseline before first vaccination. Libraries were constructed by the immunoSEQ multiplex PCR assay. Held by TCRdb, this immuneACCESS table contains in-frame sequences only and omits some clones. Under half of the omission traces to an unresolved V gene where checked; the cause of the rest is unknown. The sample records around 140,000 clones, around nine tenths of which are singletons. The ten most abundant clones make up more than 1.3% of the sample. Specimen: peripheral blood, collected on day 0 of AZD1222 vaccination. These receptors originate from an adult in good health.

The chain joins TRBV10-1 to TRBJ2-1; D is unresolved. Germline V lookup: CDR1 WNHNN, CDR2 SYGVQD (reference sequence). Trimming shortened V by 0 bases and J by 2 bases, and 11 bases separated the two germline ends. There are 16 residues in the CDR3. Written as DNA, the CDR3 is TGCGCCAGCAGTGAGTCGTTCGCACCCCCCTACAATGAGCAGTTCTTC. Translated, it gives CASSESFAPPYNEQFF.

This sequence joins TRBV11-3 and TRBJ2-7; 10 nucleotides agree with TRBD1. Unmatched junction bases numbered 10, after V lost 5 bases and J lost 3 bases. The CDR3 contains 16 residues. The germline V gene has CDR1 SGHNT and CDR2 YENEEA. CDR3 region: CASSPSPGQGNYEQYF. DNA for the CDR3: TGTGCCAGCAGCCCCTCGCCGGGACAGGGGAACTACGAGCAGTACTTC.

The chain combines TRBV7-2 with TRBJ2-1, with 14 positions matching TRBD2. CDR1 and CDR2 (germline): SGHTA, FQGNSA. The J segment lost 6 bases and the V segment lost 5 bases, leaving 3 bases of the junction unmatched. The CDR3 consists of 15 residues. Here the CDR3 reads CASSTGTSGGNEQFF. The CDR3 DNA is TGTGCCAGCAGCACTGGGACTAGCGGGGGCAATGAGCAGTTCTTC.

The gene calls are TRBV6-5 and TRBJ1-2; tentative D call: TRBD1 (5 bases). CDR1 and CDR2 from the germline V gene are MNHEY and SVGAGI. The V gene lost 5 bases and the J gene lost 8 bases, with 12 bases spanning the gap. There are 12 residues in the CDR3. CDR3 nucleotide sequence: TGTGCCAGCAGTCGTCAGGGACGGGGCTACACCTTC. This sequence encodes CASSRQGRGYTF.

The chain recombines TRBV5-1 with TRBJ1-1; D not certain. Looked up from germline, CDR1 is SGHRS and CDR2 is YFSETQ. V lost 2 bases and J 1 base, leaving 9 bases between the germline ends. The CDR3 sequence is 14 residues long. CDR3 residues: CASSLSTGNTEAFF. The DNA for the CDR3 is TGCGCCAGCAGCTTATCCACGGGGAACACTGAAGCTTTCTTT.

The chain is built from TRBV19 and TRBJ2-5; 8 bases line up with TRBD2. Germline-derived CDR1 and CDR2 are LNHDA and SQIVND (reference sequence). Trimming removed 0 bases from V and 3 bases from J; junction bases left unmatched: 3. This CDR3 is 15 amino acids long. CDR3 sequence (DNA): TGTGCCAGTAGTATAGATCAGGGACTAGAAGAGACCCAGTACTTC. Its protein is CASSIDQGLEETQYF.

This chain connects TRBV18 to TRBJ2-7, with D possibly TRBD2 on 5 matching bases. Germline CDR1 KGHSH, CDR2 LQKENI. V lost 3 bases and J lost 1, with 7 bases in between. This CDR3 is 13 amino acids long. CDR3 DNA sequence: TGTGCCAGCTCACCTAGCGCGTCCTACGAGCAGTACTTC. Amino acids: CASSPSASYEQYF.

V usage is TRBV28 and J usage is TRBJ1-6; D gene uncertain. Per germline, CDR1 MDHEN and CDR2 SYDVKM. V gave up 1 base and J gave up 8 bases, with 12 bases separating them. CDR3 length: 15 amino acids. CDR3 region: CASSLLSRRYSPLHF. Here the CDR3 DNA reads TGTGCCAGCAGTTTATTATCTCGGCGGTATTCACCCCTCCACTTT.

As for this clone: An end of the junction does not agree with germline; a read error may underlie this. The chain is built from TRBV6-4 and TRBJ1-5, with unresolved D. This CDR3 has 13 residues. The germline V gene has CDR1 MRHNA and CDR2 SNTAGT. In nucleotides, the CDR3 is TGTGCCAGCAGTGTGGCGGGAAATCAACCCCAGCATTTT. Protein: CASSVAGNQPQHF.

The CDR3 region has the DNA TGTGCCAGCCTCCCGGCGGGGACCTATAATTCACCCCTCCACTTT. Its translation is CASLPAGTYNSPLHF. The chain recombines TRBV6-5 with TRBJ1-6; D not resolved. V gave up 8 bases and J gave up 2 bases, with 13 bases separating them. CDR1 and CDR2 from the germline V gene are MNHEY and SVGAGI. The CDR3 consists of 15 residues.

The chain recombines TRBV6-2 or TRBV6-3 with TRBJ2-1, with D uncertain. V was pared by 2 bases and J by 0 bases, with 11 bases between. CDR1 MNHEY and CDR2 SVGEGT come from the germline V gene. The length of the CDR3 is 16 residues. Written as DNA, the CDR3 is TGTGCCAGCAGTTACGAGCGTCTTAGCTCCTACAATGAGCAGTTCTTC. This sequence encodes CASSYERLSSYNEQFF.

The chain has TRBV10-3 and TRBJ2-2; TRBD2 agrees at 7 bases. The ends lost 8 bases at V and 0 bases at J; junction bases unmatched: 6. This CDR3 is 15 amino acids long. Per germline, CDR1 ENHRY and CDR2 SYGVKD. The CDR3 nucleotides are TGTGCCATCTGGGAGGGACCCCCGAACACCGGGGAGCTGTTTTTT. Translated, it gives CAIWEGPPNTGELFF.

The rearrangement joins TRBV7-3 to TRBJ2-3, with 8 positions matching TRBD1. Germline values: CDR1 SGHTA, CDR2 FQGTGA. V was pared by 3 bases and J by 2 bases, with 7 bases of the junction left unmatched. This CDR3 has 16 residues. For the CDR3, the DNA is TGTGCCAGCAGCTTCGAGGCGACAGGGGTCACAGATACGCAGTATTTT. This gives the protein CASSFEATGVTDTQYF.

The chain carries TRBV15 and TRBJ2-7, with D uncertain. Germline CDR1 reads LNHNV; CDR2 reads YYDKDF (reference sequence). Trimming took off 3 bases at V and 4 bases at J, with 13 bases between the two ends. This CDR3 is 14 amino acids long. DNA for the CDR3: TGTGCCACCAGCAGGGGCAACAGTGGTTACGAGCAGTACTTC. Its protein is CATSRGNSGYEQYF.

The chain is built from TRBV19 and TRBJ1-2, with TRBD1 as a possible D gene (5 bases). The germline V gene encodes CDR1 LNHDA and CDR2 SQIVND (reference sequence). The CDR3 is 12 residues long. Trimming left V 7 bases short and J 6 bases short, with 12 bases between. This chain's CDR3 is CASNPRGDGYTF. The CDR3 bases are TGTGCCAGTAACCCGAGGGGTGATGGCTACACCTTC.

The CDR3 here is CASSFRTSGARHGYTF. CDR3 sequence (DNA): TGTGCCAGCAGCTTCCGCACCAGTGGAGCGAGGCATGGCTACACCTTC. The V call is TRBV5-6, the J call TRBJ1-2; D not certain. The CDR3 loop spans 16 amino acids. The V gene lost 2 bases and the J gene lost 6 bases, with 20 bases spanning the gap. Germline V CDR1 and CDR2: SGHDT, YYEEEE.

This sequence joins TRBV7-8 and TRBJ1-6; D call uncertain. Germline V gives CDR1 SGHVS, CDR2 FQNEAQ. Trimming removed 6 bases from V and 7 bases from J, with 16 bases in between. The CDR3 sequence is 15 residues long. CDR3 DNA sequence: TGTGCCAGCAGGGGCACCCGAGGTCAGAATTCACCCCTCCACTTT. Encoded protein: CASRGTRGQNSPLHF. The full variable domain, rest sourced from reference TRBV7-8 and TRBJ1-6, is GAGVSQSPRYKVAKRGQDVALRCDPISGHVSLFWYQQALGQGPEFLTYFQNEAQLDKSGLPSDRFFAERPEGSVSTLKIQRTQQEDSAVYLCASRGTRGQNSPLHFGNGTRLTVT.

The rearrangement uses TRBV2 and TRBJ1-5; possible D gene TRBD1, 5 bases. Per the germline V gene, CDR1 is SNHLY and CDR2 is FYNNEI. The CDR3 is made up of 15 amino acids. Trimming cost V 2 bases and J 2 bases, with 10 bases left between them. The CDR3 bases are TGTGCCAGCAGTGAAAGTCCGGGGGGCAATCAGCCCCAGCATTTT. Its protein is CASSESPGGNQPQHF.

The chain employs TRBV5-4 and TRBJ2-5, with a possible D match to TRBD1 (5 bases). In germline, CDR1 is SGHNT, CDR2 YYREEE (reference sequence). The CDR3 is 16 amino acids. Trimming took 4 bases from V and 1 from J, leaving 17 bases between them. CDR3 loop: CASSANAGSGQETQYF. The CDR3 DNA reads TGTGCCAGCAGCGCGAACGCAGGGTCAGGCCAAGAGACCCAGTACTTC.

This chain uses TRBV28 with TRBJ2-5; D is unclear. Per germline, CDR1 MDHEN and CDR2 SYDVKM. The CDR3 totals 11 residues. Trimming shortened V by 3 bases and J by 5 bases, and 4 bases separated the two germline ends. CDR3 region: CASSFSETQYF. The CDR3 nucleotides read TGTGCCAGCAGTTTTTCTGAGACCCAGTACTTC.

V and J are TRBV19 and TRBJ2-1, with D unresolved. The CDR3 is 14 residues long. Per the germline V gene, CDR1 is LNHDA and CDR2 is SQIVND (reference sequence). V lost 3 bases and J 4 bases, leaving 10 bases between the germline ends. The CDR3 bases are TGTGCCAGTAGTATGGCCAACACTTACAATGAGCAGTTCTTC. Its translation is CASSMANTYNEQFF.